This entry lists 22 T cell receptor beta chains sequenced from one sample in a study of OX40 agonist ivuxolimab in advanced cancers. Assay used: immunoSEQ multiplex PCR; TCRdb lists only in-frame clones, some missing. Of tens of thousands of clones in the sample, around 84% were seen once. Source: CD4+ or CD8+ T cells sorted from blood, taken in a trial of the OX40 agonist ivuxolimab. The source is an adult with an advanced solid tumor such as melanoma, head and neck, liver or kidney cancer.

The CDR3 DNA follows: TGTGCCAGCAGCTCCAGCGTTTCGTACTATGGCTACACCTTC. Protein sequence: CASSSSVSYYGYTF. The chain carries TRBV7-8 and TRBJ1-2; no definite D call. The ends were cut back, 4 bases at V and 3 bases at J, with 12 bases in the middle. CDR1 is SGHVS, CDR2 FQNEAQ, per germline. This CDR3 region has 14 residues. Variable domain in full (rest from reference TRBV7-8 and TRBJ1-2): GAGVSQSPRYKVAKRGQDVALRCDPISGHVSLFWYQQALGQGPEFLTYFQNEAQLDKSGLPSDRFFAERPEGSVSTLKIQRTQQEDSAVYLCASSSSVSYYGYTFGSGTRLTVV.

This clone was observed a single time. The J gene is TRBJ2-3, the V gene TRBV5-6; TRBD1 matches at 7 bases. The germline V gene has CDR1 SGHDT and CDR2 YYEEEE. V was pared by 3 bases and J by 4 bases, with 2 bases of the junction left unmatched. CDR3 length: 13 residues. The CDR3 region is CASSYTGADTQYF. CDR3 DNA: TGTGCCAGCAGCTATACAGGGGCAGATACGCAGTATTTT. Combining the CDR3 with reference TRBV5-6 and TRBJ2-3 gives the whole variable domain DAGVTQSPTHLIKTRGQQVTLRCSPKSGHDTVSWYQQALGQGPQFIFQYYEEEERQRGNFPDRFSGHQFPNYSSELNVNALLLGDSALYLCASSYTGADTQYFGPGTRLTVL.

This clone was seen a single time. The chain links TRBV6-1 to TRBJ1-2; D gene ambiguous. This CDR3 region has 12 residues. The V end was cut by 4 bases, the J end by 4 bases, with 7 bases between. Germline V gives CDR1 MNHNS, CDR2 SASEGT. CDR3 sequence: CASSASSYGYTF. In DNA form, the CDR3 reads TGTGCCAGCAGTGCCAGTAGCTATGGCTACACCTTC.

The chain combines TRBV10-3 with TRBJ2-6; the match to TRBD1 covers 12 bases. Germline CDR1 and CDR2: ENHRY and SYGVKD. This CDR3 contains 19 residues. V lost 9 bases and J lost 0; bases outside the gene matches: 12. This CDR3 reads CAMRQGDRGLSSGANVLTF. CDR3 in DNA: TGTGCCATGAGGCAGGGGGACAGGGGGCTTAGCTCTGGGGCCAACGTCCTGACTTTC.

The chain uses TRBV7-2 and TRBJ1-6, with D possibly being TRBD1 (6 bases). CDR1 and CDR2 (germline): SGHTA, FQGNSA. This CDR3 contains 15 residues. The V end was cut by 5 bases, the J end by 8 bases, with 16 bases between. CDR3 bases: TGTGCCAGCAGCAGAGGACAGCCACTAGATTCACCCCTCCACTTT. Its protein is CASSRGQPLDSPLHF.

V is TRBV7-3 and J is TRBJ2-1; D call uncertain. The CDR3 totals 13 residues. In germline, CDR1 is SGHTA, CDR2 FQGTGA. V lost 2 bases and J lost 5, with 7 bases in between. The DNA of the CDR3 is TGTGCCAGCAGCTTAGGGCGGAACAATGAGCAGTTCTTC. Encoded protein: CASSLGRNNEQFF.

This clone was seen more than once but under ten times. The chain combines TRBV5-4 with TRBJ2-3; no firm D call. Germline CDR1 and CDR2: SGHNT and YYREEE (reference sequence). This CDR3 is built from 13 residues. Deletions cut 0 bases from V and 4 bases from J, with 6 bases between. CDR3 sequence (DNA): TGTGCCAGCAGCTTGGTTGGATCAGATACGCAGTATTTT. It specifies CASSLVGSDTQYF. Full variable domain (rest looked up from reference TRBV5-4 and TRBJ2-3): ETGVTQSPTHLIKTRGQQVTLRCSSQSGHNTVSWYQQALGQGPQFIFQYYREEENGRGNFPPRFSGLQFPNYSSELNVNALELDDSALYLCASSLVGSDTQYFGPGTRLTVL.

The rearrangement uses TRBV4-1 and TRBJ2-7; 12 positions match TRBD2. CDR1 MGHRA and CDR2 YSYEKL come from the germline V gene. The trim removed 3 bases at V and 4 bases at J, leaving 7 bases unmatched. CDR3 size: 16 residues. As DNA, the CDR3 is TGCGCCAGCAGCCAGATCGGGACTAGCGGGTATTACGAGCAGTACTTC. Encoded protein: CASSQIGTSGYYEQYF.

This chain connects TRBV7-3 to TRBJ2-2; D gene unclear. From germline, CDR1 is SGHTA and CDR2 FQGTGA. CDR3 length: 14 residues. Trimming took off 3 bases at V and 0 bases at J, with 5 bases between the two ends. The CDR3 sequence: CASSFTANTGELFF. In DNA, the CDR3 is TGTGCCAGCAGCTTCACTGCGAACACCGGGGAGCTGTTTTTT.

A single count supports this clone. This chain connects TRBV19 to TRBJ1-5; no definite D call. Germline lookup yields CDR1 LNHDA and CDR2 SQIVND (reference sequence). V lost 2 bases to trimming and J lost 2 bases, with 13 bases between them. The CDR3 extends over 16 amino acids. As DNA, the CDR3 is TGTGCCAGTAGTATAAACACGGACCCCGGCAATCAGCCCCAGCATTTT. Protein: CASSINTDPGNQPQHF.

This chain connects TRBV5-5 to TRBJ2-5; TRBD2 is a possible D gene (5 bases). Looked up from germline, CDR1 is SGHKS and CDR2 is YYEKEE (reference sequence). V was clipped by 0 bases and J by 5 bases, with 8 bases between them. The CDR3 spans 13 residues. The chain's CDR3 is CASSLARGETQYF. CDR3 DNA sequence: TGTGCCAGCAGCTTGGCCAGAGGGGAGACCCAGTACTTC.

This clone appeared once. This chain links TRBV5-1 with TRBJ2-2; TRBD1 aligns across 7 bases. CDR3 length equals 15 residues. The junction had 8 bases not matched to a gene; V was cut back by 7 bases and J by 2 bases. CDR1 is SGHRS and CDR2 is YFSETQ in the germline V gene. The CDR3 loop reads CASGSGTVNTGELFF. The CDR3 region has the DNA TGCGCCAGCGGTTCCGGGACAGTCAACACCGGGGAGCTGTTTTTT.

The gene calls are TRBV19 and TRBJ2-1, with TRBD1 identical over 7 bases. CDR3 length: 13 residues. Trimming removed 8 bases from V and 3 bases from J; junction bases left unmatched: 4. Germline CDR1 LNHDA, CDR2 SQIVND (reference sequence). The CDR3 reads CASSGQLYNEQFF. The DNA for the CDR3 is TGTGCCAGTTCGGGACAGCTCTACAATGAGCAGTTCTTC. Full variable domain (rest looked up from reference TRBV19 and TRBJ2-1): DGGITQSPKYLFRKEGQNVTLSCEQNLNHDAMYWYRQDPGQGLRLIYYSQIVNDFQKGDIAEGYSVSREKKESFPLTVTSAQKNPTAFYLCASSGQLYNEQFFGPGTRLTVL.

The genes are TRBV5-1 and TRBJ2-2, with 9 bases identical to TRBD1. Germline loops: CDR1 SGHRS, CDR2 YFSETQ. Germline trimming cut 5 bases from V and 6 bases from J; bases unmatched to any gene: 5. The CDR3 runs 14 residues. The CDR3 is CASRDRGGSGELFF. In DNA form, the CDR3 reads TGCGCCAGCAGGGACAGGGGAGGATCCGGGGAGCTGTTTTTT.

The chain links TRBV19 to TRBJ2-5; no clear D. This CDR3 is built from 12 residues. The germline gives CDR1 LNHDA, CDR2 SQIVND (reference sequence). The ends were cut back, 10 bases at V and 4 bases at J, with 13 bases in the middle. The CDR3 DNA follows: TGTGCCACTCGAGGAACGGGAGAGACCCAGTACTTC. It yields the protein CATRGTGETQYF.

V usage is TRBV19 and J usage is TRBJ2-1, with D tentatively TRBD1 or TRBD2 (5 bases each). Germline CDR1 LNHDA, CDR2 SQIVND (reference sequence). The length of the CDR3 is 16 residues. Trimming left V 1 base short and J 4 bases short, with 14 bases between. CDR3 sequence (DNA): TGTGCCAGTAGTATAGCGGGGACGGTGGCGTACAATGAGCAGTTCTTC. This gives the protein CASSIAGTVAYNEQFF.

J is TRBJ2-3 and V is TRBV15, with D unclear. V lost 3 bases, J lost 9 bases, and 19 bases lay in between. The germline V gene has CDR1 LNHNV and CDR2 YYDKDF (reference sequence). The CDR3 runs to 15 residues. In nucleotides, the CDR3 is TGTGCCACCAGCAGCCCCGGACCTGGAGCGAGGACGCAGTATTTT. As protein: CATSSPGPGARTQYF.

This chain uses TRBV28 with TRBJ2-7; D unresolved. Germline values: CDR1 MDHEN, CDR2 SYDVKM. The CDR3 is made up of 11 amino acids. V shed 2 bases and J shed 5 bases, with 4 bases lying between them. The CDR3 loop is CASSLRNEQYF. Written as DNA, the CDR3 is TGTGCCAGCAGTTTACGTAACGAGCAGTACTTC.

A single count supports this clone. The rearrangement links TRBV2 to TRBJ1-1, with 7 bases fitting TRBD1. Germline V gene lookup returns CDR1 SNHLY and CDR2 FYNNEI. This CDR3 is 13 amino acids long. J gave up 2 bases and V 8 bases, and 5 bases lay outside the gene matches. In DNA form, the CDR3 reads TGTGCCAGCGGTGGGACAGCAAACACTGAAGCTTTCTTT. Residues: CASGGTANTEAFF.

The J gene is TRBJ1-3, the V gene TRBV5-1; possibly TRBD1 for D (5 bases). Looked up from germline, CDR1 is SGHRS and CDR2 is YFSETQ. V was shortened by 4 bases and J by 3 bases, with 17 bases between the two germline ends. The CDR3 has 16 amino acids. Here the CDR3 DNA reads TGCGCCAGCAGCGTCGCGGGAGGGGATGTTGGAAACACCATATATTTT. This codes for CASSVAGGDVGNTIYF.

V gene TRBV10-3 combines with J gene TRBJ2-7; tentative D call: TRBD2 (5 bases). CDR3 length: 13 residues. Trimming removed 0 bases at V and 4 bases at J, with 7 bases between. The germline CDR1 and CDR2 sequences are ENHRY and SYGVKD. CDR3 DNA: TGTGCCATCAGTGAGTCTCGAGGGTACGAGCAGTACTTC. It translates to CAISESRGYEQYF.

The genes are TRBV2 and TRBJ2-3; D unclear. The CDR3 is 17 amino acids. Looked up from germline, CDR1 is SNHLY and CDR2 is FYNNEI. The germline V and J ends were trimmed by 6 bases and 0 bases, with 19 bases remaining between them. The CDR3 DNA sequence: TGTGCCAGCAGGTTTTCTTCTAGGACGGATAGCACAGATACGCAGTATTTT. Translating it yields CASRFSSRTDSTDTQYF.